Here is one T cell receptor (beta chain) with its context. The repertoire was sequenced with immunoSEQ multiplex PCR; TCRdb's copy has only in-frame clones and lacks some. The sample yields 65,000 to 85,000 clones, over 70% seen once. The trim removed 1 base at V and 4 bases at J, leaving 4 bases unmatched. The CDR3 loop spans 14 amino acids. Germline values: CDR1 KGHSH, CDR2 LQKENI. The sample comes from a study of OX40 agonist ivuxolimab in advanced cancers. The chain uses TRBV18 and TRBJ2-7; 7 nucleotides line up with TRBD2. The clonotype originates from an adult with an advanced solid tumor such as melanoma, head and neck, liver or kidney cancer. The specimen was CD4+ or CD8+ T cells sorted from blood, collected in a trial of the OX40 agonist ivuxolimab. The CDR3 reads CASSPLGLPYEQYF. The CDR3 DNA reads TGTGCCAGCTCACCACTGGGACTACCGTACGAGCAGTACTTC.